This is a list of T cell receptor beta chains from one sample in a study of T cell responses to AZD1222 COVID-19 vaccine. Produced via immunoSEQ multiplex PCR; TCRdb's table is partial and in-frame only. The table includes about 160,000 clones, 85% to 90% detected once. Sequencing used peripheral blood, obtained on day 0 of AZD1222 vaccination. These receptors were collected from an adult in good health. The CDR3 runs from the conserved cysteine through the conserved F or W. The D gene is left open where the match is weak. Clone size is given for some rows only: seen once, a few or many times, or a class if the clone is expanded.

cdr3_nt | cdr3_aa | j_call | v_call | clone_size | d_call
TGTGCCAGCAGCCCAGGGGGGACTAGCGTTTACGAGCAGTACTTC | CASSPGGTSVYEQYF | TRBJ2-7 | TRBV7-2 | - | TRBD2
TGCAGTGCTAGTGGACTAGCGGGAGGGTCCGGGGCCAAAAACATTCAGTACTTC | CSASGLAGGSGAKNIQYF | TRBJ2-4 | TRBV20-1 | - | TRBD2
TGTGCCAGCAGTTCAATCCCGGGACAGAGGAACACTGAAGCTTTCTTT | CASSSIPGQRNTEAFF | TRBJ1-1 | TRBV27 | - | TRBD1
TGTGCCAGCAGTGAATCAGGGCTTGATGCTTTCTTT | CASSESGLDAFF | TRBJ1-1 | TRBV2 | - | -
TGTGCCAGCAGCCGGACAGGGGCGAACACCGGGGAGCTGTTTTTT | CASSRTGANTGELFF | TRBJ2-2 | TRBV14 | - | TRBD1
TGTGCCAGCAGTTACTCGGCCCTCGAGGGGCGGGTCTATGGCTACACCTTC | CASSYSALEGRVYGYTF | TRBJ1-2 | TRBV6-2/TRBV6-3 | few | -
TGTGCCAGCTCACCCTCACAGGGTGGGACTGAAGCTTTCTTT | CASSPSQGGTEAFF | TRBJ1-1 | TRBV18 | - | -
TGTGCCAGCAGTTACGCCGGGACCACCGGGGAGCTGTTTTTT | CASSYAGTTGELFF | TRBJ2-2 | TRBV6-5 | - | -
TGTGCCAGTAGTATAGAGACAGAATCCTACGAGCAGTACTTC | CASSIETESYEQYF | TRBJ2-7 | TRBV19 | few | -
TGTGCCAGCAGCCTACCCCAGGGAGGCCTCACAGATACGCAGTATTTT | CASSLPQGGLTDTQYF | TRBJ2-3 | TRBV13 | once | -
TGTGCCAGCAGCTTGTACGGTTGGGATGGCTACACCTTC | CASSLYGWDGYTF | TRBJ1-2 | TRBV5-8 | - | -
TGTGCCAGTAGGCCTCCACAGGGGGAGCGCAATCAGCCCCAGCATTTT | CASRPPQGERNQPQHF | TRBJ1-5 | TRBV19 | - | TRBD1
TGTGCCAGCAACCCGACCCCCTCCGGCGGGGAGACCCAGTACTTC | CASNPTPSGGETQYF | TRBJ2-5 | TRBV4-2 | - | -
TGTGCCAGCAGTTCCGGACAGGGGGGCACCGGGGAGCTGTTTTTT | CASSSGQGGTGELFF | TRBJ2-2 | TRBV28 | once | TRBD1
TGTGCTAGCAGCTTACAGGGCGGCGGCGAGCAGTACTTC | CASSLQGGGEQYF | TRBJ2-7 | TRBV7-7 | - | -
TGCAGCGGCATCTATGAGACCCAGTACTTC | CSGIYETQYF | TRBJ2-5 | TRBV29-1 | once | -
TGTGCCAGCAGTTCTACCCTCGGACAGGGGGATGAAAAACTGTTTTTT | CASSSTLGQGDEKLFF | TRBJ1-4 | TRBV5-5 | - | TRBD1
TGTGCCAGCAGTCTAATTCAGAACACTGAAGCTTTCTTT | CASSLIQNTEAFF | TRBJ1-1 | TRBV6-2/TRBV6-3 | few | -
TGTGCCAGCAGCTTAGCTAGCGGGAGGATTTGGAATGAGCAGTTCTTC | CASSLASGRIWNEQFF | TRBJ2-1 | TRBV7-2 | - | TRBD2
TGTGCCACCAGTGATACAGGGGGCCTTGGCGGGGTGAGCTCCTACAATGAGCAGTTCTTC | CATSDTGGLGGVSSYNEQFF | TRBJ2-1 | TRBV24-1 | - | TRBD1
TGCGCCAGCAGGTCGGGACGTTCGGCTAATTCACCCCTCCACTTT | CASRSGRSANSPLHF | TRBJ1-6 | TRBV10-2 | few | -
TGTGCCAGCAGCTCCCCGGTACAGAAGAATTCACCCCTCCACTTT | CASSSPVQKNSPLHF | TRBJ1-6 | TRBV5-6 | - | -
TGTGCCAGCAGCCCCCTGGTATCTGGGGTTCACTATGGCTACACCTTC | CASSPLVSGVHYGYTF | TRBJ1-2 | TRBV4-2 | once | -
TGTGCCAGCAGCTTAGTGGGAGGAGTAATGAACACTGAAGCTTTCTTT | CASSLVGGVMNTEAFF | TRBJ1-1 | TRBV7-3 | - | -
TGTGCCAGCAGCTTAGGGGTAGCGGGGGCCTTTATCCAAGAGACCCAGTACTTC | CASSLGVAGAFIQETQYF | TRBJ2-5 | TRBV7-2 | - | TRBD2
TGTGCCAGCAGTTTAGCAAACAGGGTGGGCTACGAGCAGTACTTC | CASSLANRVGYEQYF | TRBJ2-7 | TRBV27 | once | -
TGTGCCAGCAGTAGGGCGACAGGGGGCTGGACTGAAGCTTTCTTT | CASSRATGGWTEAFF | TRBJ1-1 | TRBV25-1 | - | TRBD1
TGTGCCAGCAGCCAAGAGGCGATAGGCTACACCTTC | CASSQEAIGYTF | TRBJ1-2 | TRBV3-1/TRBV3-2 | - | -
TGTGCCTGGAGTGCGTTGGGGGCAAACACCGGGGAGCTGTTTTTT | CAWSALGANTGELFF | TRBJ2-2 | TRBV30 | - | -
TGTGCCAGCAGTTACTGGAGGGGGCAGGAAAACATTCAGTACTTC | CASSYWRGQENIQYF | TRBJ2-4 | TRBV6-6 | - | -
TGTGCCAGCAGCTTGGCCTGGACAGGTCGTGGCTACACCTTC | CASSLAWTGRGYTF | TRBJ1-2 | TRBV5-4 | - | TRBD1
TGTGCCAGCACCGAAGTTGTGCTAAATAATTGGATCTTT | CASTEVVLNNWIF | TRBJ1-1 | TRBV6-5 | once | -
TGTGCCAGCAGCCCACCTTGGCGGCTAGCGGTCTACGAGCAGTACTTC | CASSPPWRLAVYEQYF | TRBJ2-7 | TRBV7-9 | - | TRBD2
TGTGCCAGCACCCCACAGGGAGAAACCAAAAACATTCAGTACTTC | CASTPQGETKNIQYF | TRBJ2-4 | TRBV6-6 | - | -
TGTGCCAGCGGGGCCAGGGGGAATCAGCCCCAGCATTTT | CASGARGNQPQHF | TRBJ1-5 | TRBV27 | - | TRBD1
TGTGCCAGCGGGTGGACTAGAAACAATGAGCAGTTCTTC | CASGWTRNNEQFF | TRBJ2-1 | TRBV27 | - | TRBD2
TGTGCCAGCAGCTTATACCTAGGAAAGCGGATCCAAGAGACCCAGTACTTC | CASSLYLGKRIQETQYF | TRBJ2-5 | TRBV7-2 | once | -
TGTGCCAGTAGAATCTACCCGGGGGGTCCCTACGAGCAGTACTTC | CASRIYPGGPYEQYF | TRBJ2-7 | TRBV6-5 | - | TRBD2
TGCGCCAGCAGCTTGGCTCCGAACACTGAAGCTTTCTTT | CASSLAPNTEAFF | TRBJ1-1 | TRBV5-1 | - | -
TGTGCCAGCACCCCCGGGGGCAATCAGCCCCAGCATTTT | CASTPGGNQPQHF | TRBJ1-5 | TRBV28 | - | -
TGTGCCAGCAGTTTATTTGAGGGACGTCTAAACTTC | CASSLFEGRLNF | TRBJ2-7 | TRBV27 | - | -
TGTGCCAGCAGTCTGGCGGCTTATGAGCAGTTCTTC | CASSLAAYEQFF | TRBJ2-1 | TRBV25-1 | - | -
TGTGCCAGCAGCTTAAAAAGGCTCGTCACAAACACCATATATTTT | CASSLKRLVTNTIYF | TRBJ1-3 | TRBV7-3 | - | -
TGTGCCAGCAGTTCTGCAGGGCTTCCCTCCTCCTACGAGCAGTACTTC | CASSSAGLPSSYEQYF | TRBJ2-7 | TRBV28 | - | -